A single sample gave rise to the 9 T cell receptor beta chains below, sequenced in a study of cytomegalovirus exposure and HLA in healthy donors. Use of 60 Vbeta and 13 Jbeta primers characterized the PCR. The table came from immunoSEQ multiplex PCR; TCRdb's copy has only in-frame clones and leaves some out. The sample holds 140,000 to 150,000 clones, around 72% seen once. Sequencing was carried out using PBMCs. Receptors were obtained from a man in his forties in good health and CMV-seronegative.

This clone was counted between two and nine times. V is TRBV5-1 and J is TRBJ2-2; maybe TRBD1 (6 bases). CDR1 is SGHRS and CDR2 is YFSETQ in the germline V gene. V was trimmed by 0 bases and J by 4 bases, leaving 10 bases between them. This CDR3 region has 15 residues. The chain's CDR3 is CASSLEGHLTGELFF. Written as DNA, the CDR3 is TGCGCCAGCAGCTTGGAGGGACACCTCACCGGGGAGCTGTTTTTT.

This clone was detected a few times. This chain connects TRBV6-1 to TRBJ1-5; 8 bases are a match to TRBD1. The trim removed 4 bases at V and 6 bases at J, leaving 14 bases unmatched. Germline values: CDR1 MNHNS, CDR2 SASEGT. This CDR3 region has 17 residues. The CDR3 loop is CASSATRQPDRGQPQHF. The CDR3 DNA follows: TGTGCCAGCAGTGCAACTCGACAGCCCGACAGGGGTCAGCCCCAGCATTTT.

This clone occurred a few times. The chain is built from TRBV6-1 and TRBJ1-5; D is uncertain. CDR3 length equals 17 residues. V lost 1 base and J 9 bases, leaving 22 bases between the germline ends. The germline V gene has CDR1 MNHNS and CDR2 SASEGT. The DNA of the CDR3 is TGTGCCAGCAGTGAAGGCGGGAGTCTCGGATACATCACGCCCCAGCATTTT. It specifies CASSEGGSLGYITPQHF.

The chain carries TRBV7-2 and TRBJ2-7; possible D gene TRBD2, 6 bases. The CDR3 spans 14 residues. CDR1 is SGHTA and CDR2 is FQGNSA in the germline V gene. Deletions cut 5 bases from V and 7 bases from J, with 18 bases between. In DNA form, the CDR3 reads TGTGCCAGCAGCCGCCGGTGGGGGGAGTGGGAGCAGTACTTC. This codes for CASSRRWGEWEQYF.

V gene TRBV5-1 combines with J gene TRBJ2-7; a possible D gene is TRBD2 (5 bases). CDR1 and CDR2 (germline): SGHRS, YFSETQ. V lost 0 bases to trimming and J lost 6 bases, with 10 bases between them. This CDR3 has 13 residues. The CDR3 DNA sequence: TGCGCCAGCAGCTTGGCGGGATTGGCCGAGCAGTACTTC. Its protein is CASSLAGLAEQYF.

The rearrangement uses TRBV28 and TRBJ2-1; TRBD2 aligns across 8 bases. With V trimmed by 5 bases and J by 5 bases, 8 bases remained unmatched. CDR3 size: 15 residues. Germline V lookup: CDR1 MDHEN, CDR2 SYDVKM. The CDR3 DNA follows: TGTGCCAGCAGTCCCCTAGCGGGTCTGAACAATGAGCAGTTCTTC. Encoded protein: CASSPLAGLNNEQFF.

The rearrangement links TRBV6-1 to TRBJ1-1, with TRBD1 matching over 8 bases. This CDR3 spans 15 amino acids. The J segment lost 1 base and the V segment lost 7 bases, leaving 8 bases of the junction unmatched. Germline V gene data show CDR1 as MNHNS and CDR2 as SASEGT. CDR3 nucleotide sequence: TGTGCCAGCAACCCTCAGGGGGCACGGAACACTGAAGCTTTCTTT. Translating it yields CASNPQGARNTEAFF.

Here the CDR3 reads CSVSGRVQDIQYF. CDR3 coding DNA: TGCAGCGTTTCGGGGAGGGTTCAGGACATTCAGTACTTC. V usage is TRBV29-1 and J usage is TRBJ2-4, with 7 bases identical to TRBD2. The germline V gene has CDR1 SQVTM and CDR2 ANQGSEA. With V trimmed by 5 bases and J by 8 bases, 9 bases remained unmatched. The CDR3 sequence is 13 residues long. The whole variable domain, filled in from reference TRBV29-1 and TRBJ2-4, reads SAVISQKPSRDICQRGTSLTIQCQVDSQVTMMFWYRQQPGQSLTLIATANQGSEATYESGFVIDKFPISRPNLTFSTLTVSNMSPEDSSIYLCSVSGRVQDIQYFGAGTRLSVL.

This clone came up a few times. The CDR3 DNA sequence: TGTGCCAGCAGTTTACGGGCAGATACGCAGTATTTT. This gives the protein CASSLRADTQYF. The V gene is TRBV27, the J gene TRBJ2-3; D unclear. Trimming cost V 2 bases and J 4 bases, with 4 bases left between them. Germline CDR1 reads MNHEY; CDR2 reads SMNVEV (reference sequence). The CDR3 runs 12 residues.